What follows are 20 T cell receptor beta chains derived from one specimen sequenced in a study of T cell responses to AZD1222 COVID-19 vaccine. Profiled with immunoSEQ multiplex PCR; TCRdb holds only in-frame clones, not every one. In the table there are 99,000 or so clones, around 89% of which are singletons. Source: peripheral blood, taken on day 0 of AZD1222 vaccination. These receptors were taken from an adult in good health.

The chain combines TRBV2 with TRBJ1-3; no reliable D call. Trimming removed 7 bases at V and 1 base at J, with 11 bases between. This CDR3 contains 14 residues. CDR1 and CDR2 (germline): SNHLY, FYNNEI. As DNA, the CDR3 is TGTGCCAGCAATGGACGGTATTCTGGAAACACCATATATTTT. It encodes CASNGRYSGNTIYF.

About this clone: This same CDR3 is encoded by further DNA sequences in the sample. The CDR3 region is CASSQVGTEAFF. CDR3 nucleotide sequence: TGTGCCAGCAGCCAAGTGGGGACTGAAGCTTTCTTT. The chain joins TRBV3-1 (or the pseudogene TRBV3-2) to TRBJ1-1; D unclear. Trimming cost V 1 base and J 5 bases, with 5 bases left between them. Germline V gene sequence: CDR1 LGHDT, CDR2 YNNKEL (reference sequence). The CDR3 extends over 12 amino acids.

This chain uses TRBV29-1 with TRBJ2-3; 14 bases are a match to TRBD2. The CDR3 runs 15 residues. The V segment lost 7 bases and the J segment 4 bases; nucleotides outside the gene matches: 7. Germline CDR1 reads SQVTM; CDR2 reads ANQGSEA. For the CDR3, the DNA is TGCAGCGCTAACGGACTAGCGGGAGGCGCAGATACGCAGTATTTT. Its translation is CSANGLAGGADTQYF.

The chain couples TRBV6-5 to TRBJ1-2; D uncertain. This CDR3 region has 14 residues. The V end lost 0 bases, the J end lost 0 bases, and 5 bases lay between the germline ends. Germline lookup yields CDR1 MNHEY and CDR2 SVGAGI. The CDR3 sequence is CASSYSPANYGYTF. In nucleotides, the CDR3 is TGTGCCAGCAGTTACTCGCCAGCTAACTATGGCTACACCTTC.

This sequence joins TRBV25-1 and TRBJ1-1; no clear D. This CDR3 region has 12 residues. V was pared by 6 bases and J by 5 bases, with 10 bases between. Germline V gene sequence: CDR1 MGHDK, CDR2 SYGVNS. The CDR3 region is CASRALGTEAFF. The DNA of the CDR3 is TGTGCCAGCAGGGCTCTGGGGACTGAAGCTTTCTTT.

The DNA of the CDR3 is TGTGCCATCAGGGAGGATAGCAATCAGCCCCAGCATTTT. This codes for CAIREDSNQPQHF. The rearrangement uses TRBV10-3 and TRBJ1-5, with D uncertain. The CDR3 contains 13 residues. Germline values: CDR1 ENHRY, CDR2 SYGVKD. Trimming removed 6 bases at V and 0 bases at J, with 6 bases between.

The CDR3 protein is CASSQGASAEAFF. CDR3 in DNA: TGTGCCAGCAGCCAAGGGGCTTCAGCTGAAGCTTTCTTT. The chain has TRBV7-6 and TRBJ1-1; tentatively, D is TRBD1 (5 bases). Germline CDR1 SGHVS, CDR2 FNYEAQ. This CDR3 has 13 residues. With 5 bases removed from V and 6 bases from J, the gap between germline ends came to 13 bases.

V and J are TRBV10-2 and TRBJ1-6, with D unclear. Germline loops: CDR1 WSHSY, CDR2 SAAADI. Trimming shortened V by 7 bases and J by 0 bases, and 7 bases separated the two germline ends. The CDR3 runs 14 residues. The CDR3 bases are TGCGCCAGCATCTCAAGCTCCTATAATTCACCCCTCCACTTT. Protein product: CASISSSYNSPLHF.

This clone was seen only a few times. CDR3 region: CAIRGDTEAFF. In nucleotides, the CDR3 is TGTGCCATCAGAGGGGACACTGAAGCTTTCTTT. J is TRBJ1-1 and V is TRBV10-3; perhaps TRBD1 as D (5 bases). The CDR3 length is 11 residues. Germline V gene lookup returns CDR1 ENHRY and CDR2 SYGVKD. Trimming cost V 6 bases and J 3 bases, with 5 bases left between them.

The chain combines TRBV15 with TRBJ2-1; 8 bases are shared with TRBD2. Looked up from germline, CDR1 is LNHNV and CDR2 is YYDKDF (reference sequence). The CDR3 spans 18 residues. After removal of 2 bases from V and 8 bases from J, the junction contained 17 bases not matched to a gene. This CDR3 is CATSRYEPLAGASYEQFF. CDR3 nucleotides: TGTGCCACCAGCAGATACGAACCCCTAGCGGGTGCGAGCTATGAGCAGTTCTTC.

V and J are TRBV12-5 and TRBJ1-6; TRBD1 agrees at 8 bases. The CDR3 sequence is 15 residues long. Germline values: CDR1 LGHNT, CDR2 FRNRAP. The ends lost 5 bases at V and 8 bases at J; junction bases unmatched: 8. As DNA, the CDR3 is TGTGCTAGTGGTCCCCCCGAGACAGGGGATTCACCCCTCCACTTT. Translation gives CASGPPETGDSPLHF.

The chain joins TRBV21-1 to TRBJ1-1; the table calls TRBD1, which could not be checked here. TRBV21-1 is described as a pseudogene. The CDR3 runs to 17 residues. The CDR3 DNA reads TGTGCCAGCAGCCATAAAGGTCGACAGTACTTGAACACTGAAGCTTTCTTT. Its protein is CASSHKGRQYLNTEAFF.

In DNA form, the CDR3 reads TGCGCCAGCAGCCGACAGGGAGGGTACACTGAAGCTTTCTTT. Residues: CASSRQGGYTEAFF. The rearrangement joins TRBV5-1 to TRBJ1-1, with TRBD1 matching over 7 bases. Per germline, CDR1 SGHRS and CDR2 YFSETQ. There are 14 residues in the CDR3. J was trimmed by 3 bases and V by 4 bases; bases with no gene match: 6.

The chain uses TRBV10-2 and TRBJ2-7; 9 nucleotides match TRBD1. This CDR3 has 15 amino acids. The V gene's germline CDR1 is WSHSY and CDR2 SAAADI. The V gene end was trimmed by 0 bases and the J gene end by 6 bases; junction bases not matched to a gene: 6. CDR3 bases: TGCGCCAGCAGTGAGTCGATGGGACAGGGCACCGAGCAGTACTTC. It encodes CASSESMGQGTEQYF.

V usage is TRBV2 and J usage is TRBJ2-5; weak D call: TRBD2 (6 bases). The CDR3 is 15 amino acids. The germline gives CDR1 SNHLY, CDR2 FYNNEI. Trimming pared 6 bases from V and 5 bases from J, leaving 19 bases between. As DNA, the CDR3 is TGTGCCAGCAGCTCCCCTGCGGGGCGTGGGGAGACCCAGTACTTC. Translated, it gives CASSSPAGRGETQYF.

The chain uses TRBV24-1 and TRBJ2-1; 7 bases agree with TRBD2. V shed 4 bases and J 0 bases; nucleotides not matched to a gene: 5. There are 16 residues in the CDR3. The germline CDR1 and CDR2 sequences are KGHDR and SFDVKD. The CDR3 is CATSDLSGDSYNEQFF. The CDR3 coding sequence is TGTGCCACCAGTGACCTCAGCGGGGACTCCTACAATGAGCAGTTCTTC.

The CDR3 coding sequence is TGTGCCAGCAGCCAAGATCCCGGACAGGAGAATGAAAAACTGTTTTTT. This gives the protein CASSQDPGQENEKLFF. The chain employs TRBV4-2 and TRBJ1-4, with 7 bases fitting TRBD1. V shed 0 bases and J 5 bases; nucleotides not matched to a gene: 6. The CDR3 runs 16 residues. Germline CDR1 is LGHNA and CDR2 is YNFKEQ.

The V call is TRBV3-1 (or the pseudogene TRBV3-2), the J call TRBJ1-1; D is uncertain. This CDR3 has 14 residues. V was shortened by 2 bases and J by 1 base, with 8 bases between the two germline ends. CDR1 and CDR2 from the germline V gene are LGHDT and YNNKEL (reference sequence). Here the CDR3 reads CASSQRERNTEAFF. CDR3 nucleotide sequence: TGTGCCAGCAGCCAACGAGAGAGGAACACTGAAGCTTTCTTT.

The rearrangement links TRBV4-1 to TRBJ2-2; possibly TRBD2 for D (5 bases). V lost 0 bases to trimming and J lost 2 bases, with 10 bases between them. The V gene's germline CDR1 is MGHRA and CDR2 YSYEKL. The CDR3 has 16 residues. In nucleotides, the CDR3 is TGCGCCAGCAGCCAAGAAGGTAGCGCTAACACCGGGGAGCTGTTTTTT. This encodes CASSQEGSANTGELFF.

The rearrangement uses TRBV29-1 and TRBJ2-3; either TRBD1 or TRBD2 may supply D (5 bases each). The germline V gene encodes CDR1 SQVTM and CDR2 ANQGSEA. The CDR3 runs 13 residues. The germline V and J ends were trimmed by 5 bases and 4 bases, with 13 bases remaining between them. The CDR3 DNA reads TGCAGCGTTAGGTGGGGGAGCCCAGATACGCAGTATTTT. This gives the protein CSVRWGSPDTQYF.